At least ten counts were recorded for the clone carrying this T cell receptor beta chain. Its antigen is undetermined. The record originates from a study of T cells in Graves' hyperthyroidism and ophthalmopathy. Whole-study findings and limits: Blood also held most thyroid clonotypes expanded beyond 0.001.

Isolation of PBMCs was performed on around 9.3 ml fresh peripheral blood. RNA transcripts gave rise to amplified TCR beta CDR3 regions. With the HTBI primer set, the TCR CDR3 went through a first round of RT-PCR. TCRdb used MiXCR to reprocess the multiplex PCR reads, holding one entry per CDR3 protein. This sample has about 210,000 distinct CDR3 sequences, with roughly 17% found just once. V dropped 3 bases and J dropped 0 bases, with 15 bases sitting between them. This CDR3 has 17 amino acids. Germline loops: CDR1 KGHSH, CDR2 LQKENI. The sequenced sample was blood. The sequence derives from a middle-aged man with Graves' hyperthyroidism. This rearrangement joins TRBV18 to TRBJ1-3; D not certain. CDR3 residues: CASSPILARTSGNTIYF. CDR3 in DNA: TGTGCCAGCTCACCTATTTTGGCCCGAACCTCTGGAAACACCATATATTTT.